These 21 T cell receptor beta chains were all obtained from the same sample, sequenced in a study of blood T cell repertoires in COVID-19. Clones were sequenced by immunoSEQ multiplex PCR, and TCRdb holds only the in-frame ones, with some missing. The data contain tens of thousands of clones, about nine tenths of them singletons. The specimen sequenced was peripheral blood. Receptor source: a woman over 75 with COVID-19, enrolled during active disease.

The V and J genes are TRBV5-1 and TRBJ1-6, with D tentatively TRBD1 (5 bases). Deletions cut 1 base from V and 7 bases from J, with 12 bases between. Germline V gene sequence: CDR1 SGHRS, CDR2 YFSETQ. The CDR3 consists of 15 residues. CDR3 protein: CASSLQQEINSPLHF. In DNA, the CDR3 is TGCGCCAGCAGCTTGCAACAGGAGATCAATTCACCCCTCCACTTT.

This chain connects TRBV6-4 to TRBJ1-1; a weak D match, TRBD1 (6 bases). This CDR3 region has 15 residues. Trimming shortened V by 8 bases and J by 0 bases, and 16 bases separated the two germline ends. Germline V gene sequence: CDR1 MRHNA, CDR2 SNTAGT. The CDR3 sequence: CASGLAGALNTEAFF. CDR3 coding DNA: TGTGCCAGCGGGCTGGCGGGGGCTTTGAACACTGAAGCTTTCTTT.

This chain joins TRBV6-1 and TRBJ1-5; possible D gene TRBD1, 6 bases. Germline assignment: CDR1 MNHNS and CDR2 SASEGT. The CDR3 spans 18 residues. Trimming removed 2 bases from V and 4 bases from J, with 21 bases in between. The CDR3 loop reads CASSERSITGSRNQPQHF. CDR3 DNA sequence: TGTGCCAGCAGTGAAAGGAGCATCACAGGGTCTAGGAATCAGCCCCAGCATTTT.

This chain connects TRBV5-1 to TRBJ1-2; weak D call: TRBD1 (6 bases). Looked up from germline, CDR1 is SGHRS and CDR2 is YFSETQ. Trimming removed 4 bases from V and 5 bases from J, with 12 bases in between. There are 13 residues in the CDR3. CDR3 DNA sequence: TGCGCCAGCAGCAGACAGGCGATTTATGGCTACACCTTC. Amino acids: CASSRQAIYGYTF.

The rearrangement links TRBV6-4 to TRBJ1-2; tentatively, D is TRBD1 (5 bases). The germline V gene encodes CDR1 MRHNA and CDR2 SNTAGT. The CDR3 has 13 residues. Trimming stripped 1 base from V and 4 bases from J, with 7 bases between. The CDR3 DNA reads as TGTGCCAGCAGTGACTTCGGGGGCTATGGCTACACCTTC. This encodes CASSDFGGYGYTF.

This chain links TRBV3-1 (or the pseudogene TRBV3-2) with TRBJ1-2, with D perhaps TRBD1 (5 bases). Germline assignment: CDR1 LGHDT and CDR2 YNNKEL (reference sequence). This CDR3 is 19 amino acids long. V shed 4 bases and J shed 1 base, with 25 bases lying between them. This chain's CDR3 is CASSPGWTTWGKSNYGYTF. The CDR3 DNA sequence: TGTGCCAGCAGCCCCGGATGGACTACCTGGGGCAAAAGTAACTATGGCTACACCTTC.

V and J are TRBV6-5 and TRBJ1-1, with TRBD1 as a possible D gene (6 bases). Germline V gene sequence: CDR1 MNHEY, CDR2 SVGAGI. Trimming pared 4 bases from V and 1 base from J, leaving 7 bases between. The CDR3 consists of 13 residues. CDR3 sequence (DNA): TGTGCCAGCAGTTCGACAGGGAACACTGAAGCTTTCTTT. Translation: CASSSTGNTEAFF.

This clone was seen only once. J is TRBJ2-3 and V is TRBV10-3; 7 bases are shared with TRBD2. In germline, CDR1 is ENHRY, CDR2 SYGVKD. Germline trimming cut 6 bases from V and 1 base from J; bases unmatched to any gene: 4. This CDR3 region has 14 residues. The CDR3 reads CAISRGEGTDTQYF. The CDR3 DNA is TGTGCCATCAGCCGGGGGGAGGGCACAGATACGCAGTATTTT.

The chain links TRBV3-1 (or the pseudogene TRBV3-2) to TRBJ2-1; 9 bases are shared with TRBD2. CDR1 is LGHDT and CDR2 is YNNKEL in the germline V gene (reference sequence). V dropped 5 bases and J dropped 7; count of bases not matched to a gene: 6. The CDR3 covers 14 residues. For the CDR3, the DNA is TGTGCCAGCAGCGACCGGACTAGCGTGAATGAGCAGTTCTTC. Its protein is CASSDRTSVNEQFF.

The sample holds a few counts of this clone. The chain employs TRBV7-2 and TRBJ1-5, with D possibly matching TRBD1 (5 bases). Trimming left V 1 base short and J 3 bases short, with 13 bases between. The CDR3 is made up of 16 amino acids. CDR1 and CDR2 (germline): SGHTA, FQGNSA. CDR3 sequence: CASSLVGAGVNQPQHF. In DNA, the CDR3 is TGTGCCAGCAGCTTAGTAGGGGCAGGAGTCAATCAGCCCCAGCATTTT.

This sequence joins TRBV6-2 or TRBV6-3 and TRBJ2-5; 8 bases fit TRBD1. Germline V gene lookup returns CDR1 MNHEY and CDR2 SVGEGT. V lost 1 base and J lost 5; bases outside the gene matches: 6. The CDR3 has 15 amino acids. CDR3 DNA: TGTGCCAGCAGTTACTTGGGCAGGGGGCGGGAGACCCAGTACTTC. Translating it yields CASSYLGRGRETQYF.

V and J are TRBV3-1 (or the pseudogene TRBV3-2) and TRBJ1-5, with a tentative D call TRBD1 (6 bases). Germline CDR1 reads LGHDT; CDR2 reads YNNKEL (reference sequence). The CDR3 consists of 13 residues. Trimming removed 5 bases at V and 3 bases at J, with 8 bases between. CDR3 protein: CASSGQYNQPQHF. CDR3 DNA sequence: TGTGCCAGCAGCGGACAGTACAATCAGCCCCAGCATTTT.

The CDR3 nucleotides read TGTGCCAGCAGCCAATACAGGGGGCGAGACACCATATATTTT. Its protein product is CASSQYRGRDTIYF. The chain has TRBV3-1 (or the pseudogene TRBV3-2) and TRBJ1-3; TRBD1 agrees at 9 bases. After removal of 2 bases from V and 8 bases from J, the junction contained 4 bases not matched to a gene. The CDR3 is made up of 14 amino acids. CDR1 and CDR2 (germline): LGHDT, YNNKEL (reference sequence).

This chain joins TRBV5-6 and TRBJ1-2; the match to TRBD1 covers 10 bases. Trimming removed 4 bases from V and 4 bases from J; junction bases left unmatched: 7. The CDR3 is 15 residues long. CDR1 and CDR2 (germline): SGHDT, YYEEEE. CDR3 residues: CASSPRDRGFYGYTF. CDR3 coding DNA: TGTGCCAGCAGCCCCCGGGACAGGGGATTCTATGGCTACACCTTC.

V gene TRBV7-2 combines with J gene TRBJ2-3; possible D gene TRBD2, 6 bases. Trimming shortened V by 0 bases and J by 1 base, and 11 bases separated the two germline ends. Per the germline V gene, CDR1 is SGHTA and CDR2 is FQGNSA. The CDR3 sequence is 16 residues long. The CDR3 is CASSLAPSARTDTQYF. The CDR3 DNA follows: TGTGCCAGCAGCTTAGCCCCTAGCGCCCGCACAGATACGCAGTATTTT.

The V gene is TRBV9, the J gene TRBJ2-3; 9 bases are shared with TRBD1. The CDR3 has 16 residues. J gave up 2 bases and V 1 base, and 5 bases lay outside the gene matches. Germline lookup yields CDR1 SGDLS and CDR2 YYNGEE. The CDR3 protein is CASSVTGGYLTDTQYF. The CDR3 nucleotides read TGTGCCAGCAGCGTAACAGGGGGCTACCTCACAGATACGCAGTATTTT. Looking up the rest from reference TRBV9 and TRBJ2-3 gives the full variable domain: DSGVTQTPKHLITATGQRVTLRCSPRSGDLSVYWYQQSLDQGLQFLIQYYNGEERAKGNILERFSAQQFPDLHSELNLSSLELGDSALYFCASSVTGGYLTDTQYFGPGTRLTVL.

Comment on this clone: Different DNA sequences within this sample yield the same CDR3. The rearrangement joins TRBV12-3 or TRBV12-4 to TRBJ1-1; the match to TRBD1 covers 7 bases. V gave up 2 bases and J gave up 4 bases; unmatched junction bases: 1. There are 13 residues in the CDR3. The CDR3 DNA is TGTGCCAGCAGTTTACAGGGGGGCACTGAAGCTTTCTTT. This sequence encodes CASSLQGGTEAFF.

This clone showed up just once. Here the CDR3 reads CASSSRQGENEKLFF. The DNA for the CDR3 is TGTGCCAGCAGCTCGCGACAGGGGGAAAATGAAAAACTGTTTTTT. The chain uses TRBV5-4 and TRBJ1-4; 9 nucleotides align to TRBD1. CDR1 is SGHNT, CDR2 YYREEE, per germline (reference sequence). The CDR3 covers 15 residues. The V gene end was trimmed by 3 bases and the J gene end by 5 bases; junction bases not matched to a gene: 5.

The chain has TRBV21-1 and TRBJ1-5; the table's D call of TRBD1 was not tested on the DNA. TRBV21-1 is a pseudogene locus. The length of the CDR3 is 14 residues. The CDR3 nucleotides are TGTGCCAGCAGTTACAGGGATAGCAATCAGCCCCAGCATTTT. This codes for CASSYRDSNQPQHF.

In this sample, this clone turned up once. The chain couples TRBV5-1 to TRBJ1-1, with TRBD1 identical over 8 bases. V was clipped by 3 bases and J by 0 bases; unmatched bases: 4. The germline gives CDR1 SGHRS, CDR2 YFSETQ. This CDR3 is 15 amino acids long. CDR3 coding DNA: TGCGCCAGCAGCTGGGGACAGGCAATGAACACTGAAGCTTTCTTT. Translation: CASSWGQAMNTEAFF.

This clone was counted only a few times. The V and J genes are TRBV29-1 and TRBJ2-3; 9 nucleotides match TRBD2. Per germline, CDR1 SQVTM and CDR2 ANQGSEA. Trimming cost V 2 bases and J 2 bases; bases outside gene matches: 11. This CDR3 is built from 17 residues. As DNA, the CDR3 is TGCAGCGTTGAACCCCGAGAGCGGGGGGCCTTCACAGATACGCAGTATTTT. It encodes CSVEPRERGAFTDTQYF.